This T cell receptor beta chain derives from a study of blood T cells in healthy people across ages. In this sample, this clonotype turned up a few times. J gave up 1 base and V 5 bases, and 6 bases lay outside the gene matches. CDR3 size: 15 residues. Per the germline V gene, CDR1 is SEHNR and CDR2 is FQNEAQ (reference sequence). The use of a sample-barcoded 5' primer and a J-beta primer mix characterized a second PCR of roughly 6 to 11 cycles. One entry per CDR3 protein, called by TCRdb with MiXCR from the 5' RACE reads. This sample has roughly 1.6 million distinct CDR3 sequences; about 31% occur once, and the top ten carry roughly 12%.

Sample: blood. The genes are TRBV7-9 and TRBJ2-3; 7 bases agree with TRBD1. This clonotype was obtained from a woman aged 30 to 39 in good health. The CDR3 protein is CASSKQGWGTDTQYF. The CDR3 nucleotides read TGTGCCAGCAGCAAACAGGGGTGGGGCACAGATACGCAGTATTTT. Combining the CDR3 with reference TRBV7-9 and TRBJ2-3 gives the whole variable domain DTGVSQNPRHKITKRGQNVTFRCDPISEHNRLYWYRQTLGQGPEFLTYFQNEAQLEKSRLLSDRFSAERPKGSFSTLEIQRTEQGDSAMYLCASSKQGWGTDTQYFGPGTRLTVL.